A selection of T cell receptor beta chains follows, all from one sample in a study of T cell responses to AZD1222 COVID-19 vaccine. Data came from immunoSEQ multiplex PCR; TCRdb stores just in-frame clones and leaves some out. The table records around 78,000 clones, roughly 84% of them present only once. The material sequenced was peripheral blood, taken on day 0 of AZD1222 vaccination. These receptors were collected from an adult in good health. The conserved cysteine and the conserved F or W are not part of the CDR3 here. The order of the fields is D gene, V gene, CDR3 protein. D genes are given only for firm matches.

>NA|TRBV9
ASSRGSLTEAF
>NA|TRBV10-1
ASSDGGIETEAF
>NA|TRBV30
AWSGGKGASPLH
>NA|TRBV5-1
ASSLDGSTVTDTQY
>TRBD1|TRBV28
ASRGDRESSPLH
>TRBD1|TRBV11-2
ASSLASTGNLEQY
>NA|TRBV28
ASRDSNQPQH
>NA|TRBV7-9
ASSFGRSEAF
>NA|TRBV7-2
ASSQPWAETQY
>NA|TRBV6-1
ASSEGGLNEQF
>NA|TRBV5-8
ASSLVFGGTEAF
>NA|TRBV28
ASSFYRGSDGYT
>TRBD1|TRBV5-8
ASSPVTGGRETQY
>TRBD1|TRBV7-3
ASSWDRDAYTQY
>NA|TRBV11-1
ASSLEYNQPQH
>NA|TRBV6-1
ASSEVRKSDWQY
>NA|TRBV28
ASDVRGSPLH
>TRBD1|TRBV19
ASSTTGTGDTAF
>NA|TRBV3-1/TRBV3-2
ASSQGGRNTEAF
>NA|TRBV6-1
ASSEVGWSSQH
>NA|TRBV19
ASRSFTEAF
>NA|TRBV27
ASSLGQGGNQPQH
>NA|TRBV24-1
ATSELPGYEQF
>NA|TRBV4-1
ASSQLFVSYEQY
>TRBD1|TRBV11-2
ASSLGTGNYGYT
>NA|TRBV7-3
ASSFSLLAF
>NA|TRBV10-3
AISDGGIRHEQY
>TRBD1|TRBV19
ASMTRQGITDTQY
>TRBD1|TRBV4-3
ASSHGTGGTEAF
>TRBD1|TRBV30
AWSAGTETYEQY
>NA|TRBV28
ASSSGGQAAETQY
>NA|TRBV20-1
SAMHETQY
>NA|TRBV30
AWSPLTRDRAF
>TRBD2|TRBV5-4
ASSSLAGSPDTQY
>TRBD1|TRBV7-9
ASSLDREPGYT
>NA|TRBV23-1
ASSHGKDV
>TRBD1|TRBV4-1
ASSLGQGRGYEQY
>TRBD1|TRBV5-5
ASSLIGQGFAVATNEKLF
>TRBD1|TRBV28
ASSFLPGQGENTEAF
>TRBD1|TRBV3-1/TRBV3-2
ASSQDRARDRGRGYT